The clone carrying this TCR beta chain was counted many times. Each CDR3 protein is one row after TCRdb ran MiXCR on the reads. The top ten clones hold approximately 10% of a sample with around 450,000 distinct CDR3 sequences, roughly 12% of them seen once. The data belong to a study of T cell repertoires in cytomegalovirus infection. V was clipped by 5 bases and J by 4 bases; unmatched bases: 10. CDR1 is MDHEN, CDR2 SYDVKM, per germline. The CDR3 runs to 15 residues. The clonotype was recovered from a human donor in good health (CMV status not recorded). Some clones in this sample may be carry-over from other donors' samples. Sequences were obtained from PBMCs. The genes are TRBV28 and TRBJ1-2; 7 bases agree with TRBD1. CDR3 sequence: CASSPPQTGTYGYTF. CDR3 coding DNA: TGTGCCAGCAGTCCACCTCAGACAGGGACCTATGGCTACACCTTC.